This T cell receptor beta chain was retrieved from a study of blood T cell repertoires in COVID-19. Original processing methods: Amplification from reference gene primers served as the basis for estimated nucleated cell counts. Method: immunoSEQ multiplex PCR; TCRdb's copy keeps in-frame clones and lacks some. V and J calls and clone size are those listed in that table; D and trimming were worked out from the DNA. This table has more than 100,000 clones, roughly 84% appearing once. Participants, about 18 to 100 years old, spanned around 26 US areas. Membership in each cohort depended on participant-reported clinical history. The source is a woman in her twenties or thirties who had recovered from COVID-19. Sequencing input: PBMCs or T cells enriched from blood (not recorded which).

CDR3 amino acids: CASSQGQGFGYTF. The CDR3 nucleotides read TGTGCCAGCAGCCAAGGTCAGGGGTTTGGCTACACCTTC. V gene TRBV14 combines with J gene TRBJ1-2; weak D call: TRBD1 (6 bases). Deletions cut 1 base from V and 7 bases from J, with 10 bases between. There are 13 residues in the CDR3. CDR1 SGHDN and CDR2 FVKESK come from the germline V gene.